This T cell receptor beta chain was sequenced during a study of T cells in Graves' hyperthyroidism and ophthalmopathy. Study-level information: Peripheral blood was drawn at first diagnosis, prior to all treatment.

To note about this clonotype: Its antigen is unidentified.

Points from the study as a whole: Most thyroid-expanded clonotypes above 0.001 were also found in blood.

The CDR3 consists of 13 residues. Germline V gene data show CDR1 as LNHDA and CDR2 as SQIVND (reference sequence). V was trimmed by 7 bases and J by 5 bases, leaving 13 bases between them. In making diagnoses, clinical symptoms, serum thyroxine and TRAb, thyroid ultrasound and orbital computed tomography were all used. The blood sample predates any ophthalmopathy symptoms, coming from first hyperthyroidism diagnosis. The TCR beta CDR3 regions underwent amplification using RNA transcripts as the source. The primer set for the first-round RT-PCR of the TCR CDR3 was HTBI. Each CDR3 protein gets one entry after TCRdb re-called the multiplex PCR reads with MiXCR. The data hold approximately 360,000 distinct CDR3 sequences, with around 16% observed a single time.

This rearrangement joins TRBV19 to TRBJ2-3; D is possibly TRBD2 (5 bases). This TCR was sampled from a woman under 30 with Graves' hyperthyroidism that later progressed to Graves' ophthalmopathy. Material for sequencing was blood. This CDR3 is CASTTPEGDTQYF. CDR3 in DNA: TGTGCCAGTACCACACCTGAGGGAGATACGCAGTATTTT.